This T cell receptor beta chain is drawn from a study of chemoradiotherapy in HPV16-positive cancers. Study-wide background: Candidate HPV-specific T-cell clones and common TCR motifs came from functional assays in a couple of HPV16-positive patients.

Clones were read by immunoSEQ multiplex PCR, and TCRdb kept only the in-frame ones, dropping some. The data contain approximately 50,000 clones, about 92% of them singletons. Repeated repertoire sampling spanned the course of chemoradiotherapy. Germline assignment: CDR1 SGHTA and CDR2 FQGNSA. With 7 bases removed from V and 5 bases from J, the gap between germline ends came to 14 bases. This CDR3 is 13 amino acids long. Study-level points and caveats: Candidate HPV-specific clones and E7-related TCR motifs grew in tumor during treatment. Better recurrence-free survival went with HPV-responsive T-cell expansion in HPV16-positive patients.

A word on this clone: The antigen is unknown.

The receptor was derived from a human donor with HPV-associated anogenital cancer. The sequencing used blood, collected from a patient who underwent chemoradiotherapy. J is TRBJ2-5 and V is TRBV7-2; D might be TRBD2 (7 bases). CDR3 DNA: TGTGCCAGCACCCCGGGGGGCCGGGAGACCCAGTACTTC. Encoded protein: CASTPGGRETQYF.